This record concerns one T cell receptor beta chain sequence. The antigen it recognizes is unknown. Within one base of it there is no much larger clone, and no base qualities were kept. This entry belongs to a study of T cells in Graves' hyperthyroidism and ophthalmopathy (dated by TCRdb to between 2018 and 2021). Study-wide context: Peripheral blood was sampled at the time of initial diagnosis, prior to any treatment. TCR V-J signatures able to tell the groups apart were searched for in a discovery cohort of 90 to 100 patients, of whom more than 40 had Graves' ophthalmopathy and roughly 59 had stable Graves' hyperthyroidism. Prospective prediction of ophthalmopathy was tested in an independent validation cohort of fewer than 20 hyperthyroidism patients and 15 to 17 patients who later progressed to ophthalmopathy. The approximately 100 discovery patients were divided at random into training and test sets in a 7:3 ratio. In about 6 Graves' hyperthyroidism patients, the study also compared T-cell repertoires from thyroid tissue with T-cell repertoires from blood. Once sampling was done, hyperthyroidism patients were given methimazole at a starting dose of 30 mg daily, whereas ophthalmopathy patients were given high-dose intravenous methylprednisolone. The paper reports TCR Vbeta CDR3 sequencing of over 130 peripheral blood samples: 43 ophthalmopathy, some 80 hyperthyroidism and 17 progressor patients.

Ophthalmopathy patients had moderately to severely active disease, with a Clinical Activity Score of 3 or more, a NOSPECS grade of 4 or more, and a disease duration of less than 3 months. Any patient with an uncontrolled infection, another autoimmune disease, pregnancy or lactation was excluded. Diagnoses relied on clinical symptoms, serum thyroxine and TRAb, thyroid ultrasound and orbital computed tomography. PBMCs were isolated from about 10 ml of fresh peripheral blood by Ficoll-Paque density gradient centrifugation. Trizol reagent was used to extract total RNA, and RNA quality was then checked on an Agilent 2100 Bioanalyzer. General conclusions and limits of the study: In validation, the model predicted progression to ophthalmopathy with roughly 70% sensitivity and about 72% specificity, a median of about six months before onset. Sample size was not statistically predetermined, and investigators were not blinded to group allocation. In cross-validation, a model built on a 13 V-J signature told ophthalmopathy apart from stable hyperthyroidism with 87.88% sensitivity and about 81% specificity, and in testing the same model reached 80%/75%. Most expanded thyroid clonotypes (frequency above 0.001) were also detected in blood, suggesting blood repertoires may reflect thyroid immune responses.

The TCR beta CDR3 regions were amplified from RNA transcripts. The first round of RT-PCR for the TCR CDR3 was performed with the HTBI primer set and the Qiagen OneStep RT-PCR kit. A second multiplex PCR round built the libraries, followed by size selection and purification. The libraries were sequenced on an Illumina HiSeq2000 using paired-end 100 bp reads. The paper's data handling went like this. SOAPnuke was used to process the raw data, with reads discarded if the reads contained adapters or uncalled bases, had a mean Phred below 15, or lacked an exact constant-primer or identifier match. COPE v1.2.5 was used to merge high-quality paired reads, and clonotypes were defined as unique nucleotide sequences. MiTCR v1.1 was used to align the clonotypes against IMGT TRBV, TRBD and TRBJ reference segments. The analysis included only V-J combinations with a frequency above 0.0001, which together covered 99.2% of the repertoires. A TCS score was defined as the ratio of F50 (clonal expansion) to E x V (chaos), with BLOSUM62-based TCRdist applied between CDR3 peptides within each V-J. Welch's t-statistics and random forest reduced fewer than 550 V-J features to some 14, which were used in a naive Bayes classifier (R e1071). Starting from the raw public reads, TCRdb applied fastp trimming at Q25, assembled clones with MiXCR and retained in-frame beta chains. One record per CDR3 amino acid sequence lists the most common genes and DNA. These V and J calls derive from TCRdb rather than the authors' analysis. The sample table lists about 270,000 distinct CDR3 sequences, over 20% of them with a count of one. The ten largest clones take up approximately 32% of the sample.

Sequencing was done on a sample of blood. This sequence was found in a woman in her thirties or forties with Graves' ophthalmopathy.

The DNA sequence is given as TGTGCCAGCAGTGAAGTGACAGGGGGCTATGGCTACACCTTC. Translated, this is CASSEVTGGYGYTF. The sequence joins TRBV6-1 to TRBJ1-2, with 9 bases in between that match TRBD1. The CDR3, from cysteine to phenylalanine, totals 14 residues. Only the CDR3 region is kept as DNA, spanning 42 bases read in frame from base 1. For CDR1 and CDR2, the germline V gene lists MNHNS and SASEGT. The germline V end is reduced by 1 base and the J end by 4 bases; junction bases left unmatched: 1.